The 13 T cell receptor beta chains presented below share a single source sample, sequenced in a study of control samples from healthy donors and cancer patients. Clones were read by immunoSEQ multiplex PCR, and TCRdb kept only the in-frame ones, dropping some. This repertoire shows 95,000 to 150,000 clones, approximately 84% found once; its top ten account for about 1.8%. Specimen: blood. These TCRs come from a man younger than 35 in good health.

Here the CDR3 reads CASSTGTPNTEAFF. In nucleotides, the CDR3 is TGTGCCAGCAGCACAGGGACACCGAACACTGAAGCTTTCTTT. This chain uses TRBV9 with TRBJ1-1, with D maybe TRBD1 (6 bases). Germline V lookup: CDR1 SGDLS, CDR2 YYNGEE. The CDR3 runs to 14 residues. Deletions cut 4 bases from V and 1 base from J, with 11 bases between.

The V and J genes are TRBV30 and TRBJ2-4; D is perhaps TRBD1 or TRBD2 (5 bases each). Trimming removed 7 bases at V and 9 bases at J, with 22 bases between. Germline V gene lookup returns CDR1 GTSNPN and CDR2 SVGIG (reference sequence). This CDR3 region has 14 residues. The CDR3 spells CALGDAGPPLIQYF. CDR3 nucleotide sequence: TGTGCCTTGGGGGATGCCGGCCCACCTCTCATTCAGTACTTC. The complete variable domain, with remaining parts taken from reference TRBV30 and TRBJ2-4, reads SQTIHQWPATLVQPVGSPLSLECTVEGTSNPNLYWYRQAAGRGLQLLFYSVGIGQISSEVPQNLSASRPQDRQFILSSKKLLLSDSGFYLCALGDAGPPLIQYFGAGTRLSVL.

The chain combines TRBV14 with TRBJ1-1, with D possibly being TRBD1 (6 bases). Between the trimmed V and J ends, which lost 4 bases and 4 bases, there was a span of 22 bases. The CDR3 extends over 17 amino acids. Germline V gene lookup returns CDR1 SGHDN and CDR2 FVKESK. CDR3 DNA sequence: TGTGCCAGCAGCCGAATCCACTCGACGGGACATTTCACTGAAGCTTTCTTT. Encoded protein: CASSRIHSTGHFTEAFF.

The V gene is TRBV5-6, the J gene TRBJ1-4, with 7 nucleotides matching TRBD1. J was trimmed by 12 bases and V by 2 bases; bases with no gene match: 4. Germline V lookup: CDR1 SGHDT, CDR2 YYEEEE. This CDR3 is built from 12 residues. CDR3 in DNA: TGTGCCAGCAGCTTAGGGCAGGGGGAACTGTTTTTT. This codes for CASSLGQGELFF.

The chain employs TRBV5-1 and TRBJ2-5; tentatively, D is TRBD1 (5 bases). Germline V gene data show CDR1 as SGHRS and CDR2 as YFSETQ. The CDR3 has 15 amino acids. V lost 4 bases and J 2 bases, leaving 15 bases between the germline ends. Here the CDR3 reads CASSPQDTRQETQYF. In DNA form, the CDR3 reads TGCGCCAGCAGCCCACAGGACACCAGACAAGAGACCCAGTACTTC.

This chain joins TRBV7-2 and TRBJ2-2; 7 positions match TRBD2. The CDR3 loop spans 13 amino acids. The V segment lost 3 bases and the J segment 9 bases; nucleotides outside the gene matches: 4. CDR1 is SGHTA, CDR2 FQGNSA, per germline. This CDR3 is CASSFRRERELFF. The CDR3 DNA reads TGTGCCAGCAGCTTTCGGCGGGAGCGGGAGCTGTTTTTT.

The genes are TRBV5-1 and TRBJ2-5; 8 nucleotides match TRBD2. The germline V gene has CDR1 SGHRS and CDR2 YFSETQ. With 0 bases clipped from V and 5 bases from J, the junction kept 9 bases outside the gene matches. This CDR3 is 16 amino acids long. The CDR3 coding sequence is TGCGCCAGCAGCTTGGATCCAGCGGGAGAGATCGAGACCCAGTACTTC. Amino acid sequence: CASSLDPAGEIETQYF.

This clone is labeled as medium-sized. The chain has TRBV6-4 and TRBJ2-3; 10 bases fit TRBD2. The length of the CDR3 is 15 residues. The V and J ends lost 4 bases and 0 bases, in that order; junction bases with no gene match: 1. Germline-derived CDR1 and CDR2 are MRHNA and SNTAGT. DNA for the CDR3: TGTGCCAGCAGTGCAGCGGGAGGGAGCACAGATACGCAGTATTTT. Amino acids: CASSAAGGSTDTQYF.

Remarks on this clone: The sample holds other DNA sequences that translate to the same CDR3. V gene TRBV5-1 combines with J gene TRBJ2-5, with TRBD2 matching over 10 bases. The CDR3 loop spans 15 amino acids. Germline lookup yields CDR1 SGHRS and CDR2 YFSETQ. With 2 bases clipped from V and 8 bases from J, the junction kept 9 bases outside the gene matches. The CDR3 is CASSFVPSGSDTQYF. The CDR3 DNA reads as TGCGCCAGCAGCTTTGTGCCTAGCGGGAGCGACACCCAGTACTTC.

The rearrangement joins TRBV9 to TRBJ2-1; D possibly corresponds to TRBD1 (6 bases). This CDR3 has 15 amino acids. CDR1 and CDR2 (germline): SGDLS, YYNGEE. Trimming left V 2 bases short and J 0 bases short, with 9 bases between. The CDR3 DNA reads TGTGCCAGCAGCGTTATAGGGGGCTCCTACAATGAGCAGTTCTTC. Translated, it gives CASSVIGGSYNEQFF.

This rearrangement joins TRBV7-8 to TRBJ2-3; 10 nucleotides agree with TRBD2. Germline loops: CDR1 SGHVS, CDR2 FQNEAQ. The CDR3 consists of 15 residues. V shed 5 bases and J 3 bases; nucleotides not matched to a gene: 5. CDR3 in amino acids: CASSPRTSGTDTQYF. CDR3 in DNA: TGTGCCAGCAGCCCCAGGACTAGCGGAACAGATACGCAGTATTTT. The whole variable domain, filled in from reference TRBV7-8 and TRBJ2-3, reads GAGVSQSPRYKVAKRGQDVALRCDPISGHVSLFWYQQALGQGPEFLTYFQNEAQLDKSGLPSDRFFAERPEGSVSTLKIQRTQQEDSAVYLCASSPRTSGTDTQYFGPGTRLTVL.

J is TRBJ1-5 and V is TRBV18; D unresolved. Germline CDR1 is KGHSH and CDR2 is LQKENI. With 3 bases removed from V and 4 bases from J, the gap between germline ends came to 4 bases. The CDR3 is 12 amino acids. This CDR3 reads CASSPRNQPQHF. The DNA of the CDR3 is TGTGCCAGCTCACCCAGAAATCAGCCCCAGCATTTT. The full variable domain, completed using reference TRBV18 and TRBJ1-5, is NAGVMQNPRHLVRRRGQEARLRCSPMKGHSHVYWYRQLPEEGLKFMVYLQKENIIDESGMPKERFSAEFPKEGPSILRIQQVVRGDSAAYFCASSPRNQPQHFGDGTRLSIL.

This clone was counted a single time. This chain joins TRBV9 and TRBJ2-7; D possibly corresponds to TRBD2 (5 bases). V lost 2 bases and J 4 bases, leaving 13 bases between the germline ends. The CDR3 runs to 14 residues. Looked up from germline, CDR1 is SGDLS and CDR2 is YYNGEE. The CDR3 reads CASSVDSVAYEQYF. CDR3 coding DNA: TGTGCCAGCAGCGTCGATAGCGTGGCTTACGAGCAGTACTTC.